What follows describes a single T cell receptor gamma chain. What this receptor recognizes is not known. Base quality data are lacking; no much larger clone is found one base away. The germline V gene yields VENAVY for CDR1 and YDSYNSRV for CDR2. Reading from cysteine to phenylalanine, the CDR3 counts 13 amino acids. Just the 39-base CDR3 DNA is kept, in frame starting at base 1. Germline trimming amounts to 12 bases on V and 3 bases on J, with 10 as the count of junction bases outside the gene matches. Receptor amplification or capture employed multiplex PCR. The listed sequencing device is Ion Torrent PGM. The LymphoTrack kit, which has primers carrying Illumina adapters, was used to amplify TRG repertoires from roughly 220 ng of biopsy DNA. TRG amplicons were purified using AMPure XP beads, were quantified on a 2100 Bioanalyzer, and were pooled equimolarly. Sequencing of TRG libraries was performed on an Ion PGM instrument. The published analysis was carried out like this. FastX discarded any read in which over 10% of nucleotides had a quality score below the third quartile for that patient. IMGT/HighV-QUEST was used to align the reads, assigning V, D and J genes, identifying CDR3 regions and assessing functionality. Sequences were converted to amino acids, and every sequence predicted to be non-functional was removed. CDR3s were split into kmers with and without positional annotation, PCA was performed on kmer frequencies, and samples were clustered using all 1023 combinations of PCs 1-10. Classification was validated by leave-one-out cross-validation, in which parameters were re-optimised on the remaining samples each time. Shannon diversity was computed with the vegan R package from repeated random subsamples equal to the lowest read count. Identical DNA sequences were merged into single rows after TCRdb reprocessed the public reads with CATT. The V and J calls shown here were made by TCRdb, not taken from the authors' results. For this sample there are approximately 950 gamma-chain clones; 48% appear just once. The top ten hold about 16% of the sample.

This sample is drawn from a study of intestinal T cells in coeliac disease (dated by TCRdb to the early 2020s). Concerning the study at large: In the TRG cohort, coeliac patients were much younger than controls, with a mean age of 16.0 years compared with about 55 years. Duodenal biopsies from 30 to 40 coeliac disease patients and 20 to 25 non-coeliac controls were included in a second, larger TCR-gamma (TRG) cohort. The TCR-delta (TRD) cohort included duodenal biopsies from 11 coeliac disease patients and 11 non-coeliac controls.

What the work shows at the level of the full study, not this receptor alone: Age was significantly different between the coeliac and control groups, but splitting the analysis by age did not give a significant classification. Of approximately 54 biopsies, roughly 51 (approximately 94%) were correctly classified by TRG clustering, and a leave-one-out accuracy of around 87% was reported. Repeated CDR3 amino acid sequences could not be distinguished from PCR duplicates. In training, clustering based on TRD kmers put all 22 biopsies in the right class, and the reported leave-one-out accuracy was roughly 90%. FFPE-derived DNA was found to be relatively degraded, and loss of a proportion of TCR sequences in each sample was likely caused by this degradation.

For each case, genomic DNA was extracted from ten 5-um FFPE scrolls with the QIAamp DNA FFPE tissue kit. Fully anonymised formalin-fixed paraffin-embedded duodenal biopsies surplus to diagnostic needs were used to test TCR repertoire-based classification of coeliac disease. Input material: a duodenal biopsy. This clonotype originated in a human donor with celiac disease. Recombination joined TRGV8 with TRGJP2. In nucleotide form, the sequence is TGTGCCCACCTGGGATGTAGTGATTGGATCAAGACGTTT. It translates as CAHLGCSDWIKTF.